A single T cell receptor (beta chain) is shown here with its context. V gave up 5 bases and J gave up 0 bases; unmatched junction bases: 6. The CDR3 runs 15 residues. The germline V gene encodes CDR1 MDHEN and CDR2 SYDVKM. These data are taken from a study of response to subunit inactivated influenza vaccine. TCRdb reprocessed the RT-PCR reads via MiXCR and lists one record per CDR3 protein. The sample lists about 570,000 distinct CDR3 sequences; approximately 11% were seen once. These records were also assigned to another study, of T cells expressing NK-cell markers. This second study notes: 5'RACE template switching built TCR beta cDNA with unique molecular identifiers. It was sorted CD3+CD56+NKG2C+, CD3+CD56+NKG2C- and CD3+CD56-NKG2C+ T cells that supplied the TCR beta repertoires. Seven sequenced donors out of eight were HCMV-seropositive, one seronegative. The study found these clonotypes also leading the CD3+CD56-NKG2C+ fraction in a few donors.

The source was PBMCs from blood, collected on the day of vaccination. This rearrangement joins TRBV28 to TRBJ2-7, with 8 bases identical to TRBD1. The receptor was isolated from a man between 45 and 60 years old who received an inactivated influenza vaccine. In nucleotides, the CDR3 is TGTGCCAGCAGTCCTGGGGACAGGAGCTCCTACGAGCAGTACTTC. It codes for CASSPGDRSSYEQYF. Full variable domain (missing parts from reference TRBV28 and TRBJ2-7): DVKVTQSSRYLVKRTGEKVFLECVQDMDHENMFWYRQDPGLGLRLIYFSYDVKMKEKGDIPEGYSVSREKKERFSLILESASTNQTSMYLCASSPGDRSSYEQYFGPGTRLTVT.